This TCR beta chain was obtained from a study of CD8+ T cells in alopecia areata. Study-wide background: Tofacitinib continued for 6 to 18 months and was then withheld for 6 months.

Germline CDR1 is SGDLS and CDR2 is YYNGEE. CDR3 length: 14 amino acids. Reverse transcription of extracted RNA yielded cDNA, which provided the sequencing template. Profiling relied on immunoSEQ multiplex PCR, and the TCRdb table lists in-frame clones only, not all of them. The profile shows about 15,000 clones, roughly three fifths of them singletons. Alopecia areata patients had lesional scalp punch biopsies and peripheral blood taken from them. Sequencing was done on a sample of skin. The TCR comes from a human donor with alopecia areata. The chain combines TRBV9 with TRBJ2-5, with D possibly matching TRBD2 (6 bases). TRBJ2-7 explains the end of the DNA better; the J call may be wrong. The CDR3 nucleotides are TGTGCCAGCAGCGCTTCGTGGGGGGCCTACGAGCAGTACTTC. This translates into CASSASWGAYEQYF.